The source of this T cell receptor beta chain is a study of blood T cell repertoires in COVID-19. Study context: Some COVID-19 samples were acute and others convalescent; all came from the United States, Italy and Spain. The cDNA or gDNA used as material had been derived from T cells, B-cell-depleted T cells, or PBMCs.

Clones were sequenced by immunoSEQ multiplex PCR, and TCRdb holds only the in-frame ones, with some missing. Here the sample spans under 350,000 clones, about 86% being singletons. V was clipped by 8 bases and J by 2 bases, with 15 bases between them. Germline V lookup: CDR1 ENHRY, CDR2 SYGVKD. This CDR3 is built from 14 residues. The chain links TRBV10-3 to TRBJ1-2, with D possibly TRBD1 on 5 matching bases. The sample was PBMCs or T cells enriched from blood (not recorded which). The source of this sequence is a woman between 35 and 50 years old with acute COVID-19. CDR3 bases: TGTGCCATCGGGAGGAACCAGGGCAACTATGGCTACACCTTC. This gives the protein CAIGRNQGNYGYTF.